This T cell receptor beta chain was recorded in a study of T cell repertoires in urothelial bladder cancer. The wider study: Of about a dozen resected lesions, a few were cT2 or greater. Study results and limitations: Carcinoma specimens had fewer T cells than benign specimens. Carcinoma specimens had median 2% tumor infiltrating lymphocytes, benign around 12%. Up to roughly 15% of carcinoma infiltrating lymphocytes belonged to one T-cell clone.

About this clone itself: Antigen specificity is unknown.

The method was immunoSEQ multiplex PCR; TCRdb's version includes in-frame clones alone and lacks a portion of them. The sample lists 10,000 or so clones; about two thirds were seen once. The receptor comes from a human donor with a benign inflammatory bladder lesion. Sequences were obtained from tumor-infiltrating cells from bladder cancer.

In DNA, the CDR3 is TGCGCCAGCAGTGCGGGGCAGAATAATTCACCCCTCCACTTT. Amino acid sequence: CASSAGQNNSPLHF. The chain carries TRBV10-1 and TRBJ1-6, with D possibly matching TRBD1 (5 bases). The CDR3 spans 14 residues. V lost 4 bases and J 5 bases, leaving 9 bases between the germline ends. Germline CDR1 and CDR2: WNHNN and SYGVQD (reference sequence).